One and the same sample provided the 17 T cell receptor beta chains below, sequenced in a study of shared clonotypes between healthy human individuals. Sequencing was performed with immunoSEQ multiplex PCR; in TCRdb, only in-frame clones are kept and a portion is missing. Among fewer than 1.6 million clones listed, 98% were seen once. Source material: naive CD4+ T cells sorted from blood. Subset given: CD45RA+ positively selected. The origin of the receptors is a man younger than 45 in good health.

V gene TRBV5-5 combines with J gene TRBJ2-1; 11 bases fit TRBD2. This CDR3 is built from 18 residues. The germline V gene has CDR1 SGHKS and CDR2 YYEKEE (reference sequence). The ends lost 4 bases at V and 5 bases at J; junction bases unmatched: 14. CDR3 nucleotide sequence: TGTGCCAGCAGCCCCGGACTAGCGGGTGCGGGCAAGAACAATGAGCAGTTCTTC. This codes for CASSPGLAGAGKNNEQFF.

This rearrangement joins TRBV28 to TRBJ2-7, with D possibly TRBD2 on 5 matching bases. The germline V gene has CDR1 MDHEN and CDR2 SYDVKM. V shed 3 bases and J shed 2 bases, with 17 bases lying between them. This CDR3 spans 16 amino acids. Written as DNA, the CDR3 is TGTGCCAGCAGTTTCGCGGGCACATTAAGACCCTACGAGCAGTACTTC. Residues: CASSFAGTLRPYEQYF. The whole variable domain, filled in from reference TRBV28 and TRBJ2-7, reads DVKVTQSSRYLVKRTGEKVFLECVQDMDHENMFWYRQDPGLGLRLIYFSYDVKMKEKGDIPEGYSVSREKKERFSLILESASTNQTSMYLCASSFAGTLRPYEQYFGPGTRLTVT.

The CDR3 here is CASSLIAGTYNEQFF. CDR3 DNA: TGCGCCAGCAGCTTGATAGCGGGAACGTACAATGAGCAGTTCTTC. V is TRBV5-1 and J is TRBJ2-1; 8 bases match TRBD2. Germline-derived CDR1 and CDR2 are SGHRS and YFSETQ. The CDR3 is 15 residues long. The junction had 4 bases not matched to a gene; V was cut back by 1 base and J by 4 bases.

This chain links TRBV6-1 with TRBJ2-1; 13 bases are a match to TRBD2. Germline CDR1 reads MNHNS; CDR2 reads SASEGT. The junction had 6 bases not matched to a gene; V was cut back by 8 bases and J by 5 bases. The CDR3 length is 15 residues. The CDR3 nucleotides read TGTGCCAGCCAATGGACTAGCGGGAGTAACAATGAGCAGTTCTTC. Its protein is CASQWTSGSNNEQFF.

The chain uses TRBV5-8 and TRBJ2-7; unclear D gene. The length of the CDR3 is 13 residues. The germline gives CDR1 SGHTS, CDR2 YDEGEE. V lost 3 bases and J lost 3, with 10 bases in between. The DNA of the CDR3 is TGTGCCAGCAGCTCTTTGGGGTTCTACGAGCAGTACTTC. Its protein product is CASSSLGFYEQYF.

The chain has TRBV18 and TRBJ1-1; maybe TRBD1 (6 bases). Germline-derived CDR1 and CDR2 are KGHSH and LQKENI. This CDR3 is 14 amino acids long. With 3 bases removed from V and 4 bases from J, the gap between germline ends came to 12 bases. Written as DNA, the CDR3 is TGTGCCAGCTCACCCCAACAGGGTTCCACTGAAGCTTTCTTT. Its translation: CASSPQQGSTEAFF.

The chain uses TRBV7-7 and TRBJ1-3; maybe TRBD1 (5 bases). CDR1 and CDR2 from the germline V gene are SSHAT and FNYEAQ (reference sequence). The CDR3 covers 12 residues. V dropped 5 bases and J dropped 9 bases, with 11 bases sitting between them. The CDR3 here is CASSPGGGTIYF. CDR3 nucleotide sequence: TGTGCCAGCAGCCCTGGGGGGGGCACCATATATTTT.

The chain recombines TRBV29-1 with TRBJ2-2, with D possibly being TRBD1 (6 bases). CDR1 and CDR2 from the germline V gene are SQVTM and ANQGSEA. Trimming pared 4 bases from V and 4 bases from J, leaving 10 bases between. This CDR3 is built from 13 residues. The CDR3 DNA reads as TGCAGCGTTGGGGGGCCCAGCACCGGGGAGCTGTTTTTT. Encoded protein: CSVGGPSTGELFF.

CDR3 sequence (DNA): TGTGCCAGCAGTTACTTCTCTAGCGCAGATACGCAGTATTTT. This encodes CASSYFSSADTQYF. The rearrangement uses TRBV6-5 and TRBJ2-3; tentative D call: TRBD2 (6 bases). V lost 1 base to trimming and J lost 4 bases, with 9 bases between them. From germline, CDR1 is MNHEY and CDR2 SVGAGI. This CDR3 has 14 amino acids.

Here the CDR3 reads CASSLGLAGGTGEQYF. DNA for the CDR3: TGTGCCAGCAGCTTAGGACTAGCGGGAGGAACGGGTGAGCAGTACTTC. The chain links TRBV11-3 to TRBJ2-7; 13 bases align to TRBD2. Germline-derived CDR1 and CDR2 are SGHNT and YENEEA. V was clipped by 1 base and J by 7 bases; unmatched bases: 7. This CDR3 is 16 amino acids long.

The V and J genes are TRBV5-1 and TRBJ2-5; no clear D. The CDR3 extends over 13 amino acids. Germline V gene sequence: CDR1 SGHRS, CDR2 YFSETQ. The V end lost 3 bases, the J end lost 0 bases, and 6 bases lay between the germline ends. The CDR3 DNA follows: TGCGCCAGCAGCTCCCTATACCAAGAGACCCAGTACTTC. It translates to CASSSLYQETQYF.

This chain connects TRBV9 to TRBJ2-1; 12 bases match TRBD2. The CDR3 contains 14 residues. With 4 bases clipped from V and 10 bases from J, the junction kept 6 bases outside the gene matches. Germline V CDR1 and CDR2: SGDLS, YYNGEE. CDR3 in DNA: TGTGCCAGCAGCCCGAGGACTAGCGGGGCAGAGCAGTTCTTC. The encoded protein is CASSPRTSGAEQFF.

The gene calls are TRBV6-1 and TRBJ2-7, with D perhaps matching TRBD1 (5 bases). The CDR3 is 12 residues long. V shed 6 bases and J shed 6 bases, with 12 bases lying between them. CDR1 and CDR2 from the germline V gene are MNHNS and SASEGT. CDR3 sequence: CASSFVGVEQYF. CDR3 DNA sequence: TGTGCCAGCAGCTTTGTAGGGGTCGAGCAGTACTTC.

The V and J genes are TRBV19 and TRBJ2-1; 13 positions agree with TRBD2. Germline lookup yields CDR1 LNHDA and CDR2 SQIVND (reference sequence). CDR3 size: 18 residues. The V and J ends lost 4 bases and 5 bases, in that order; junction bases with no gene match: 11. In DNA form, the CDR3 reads TGTGCCAGTAGTACTTACGGGACTAGCGGGATCGGAGACAATGAGCAGTTCTTC. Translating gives CASSTYGTSGIGDNEQFF. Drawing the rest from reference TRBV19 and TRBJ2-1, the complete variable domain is DGGITQSPKYLFRKEGQNVTLSCEQNLNHDAMYWYRQDPGQGLRLIYYSQIVNDFQKGDIAEGYSVSREKKESFPLTVTSAQKNPTAFYLCASSTYGTSGIGDNEQFFGPGTRLTVL.

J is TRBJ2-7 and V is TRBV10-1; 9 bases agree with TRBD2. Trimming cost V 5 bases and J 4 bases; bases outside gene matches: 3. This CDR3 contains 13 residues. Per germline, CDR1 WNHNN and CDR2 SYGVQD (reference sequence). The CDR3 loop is CASSIGLAYEQYF. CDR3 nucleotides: TGCGCCAGCAGTATAGGACTAGCGTACGAGCAGTACTTC.

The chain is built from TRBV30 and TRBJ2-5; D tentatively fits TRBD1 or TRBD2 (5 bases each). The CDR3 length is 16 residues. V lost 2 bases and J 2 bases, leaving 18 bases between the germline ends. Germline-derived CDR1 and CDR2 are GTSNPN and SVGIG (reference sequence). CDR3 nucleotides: TGTGCCTGGAGTTCTGACCCGGGACCTATGCAAGAGACCCAGTACTTC. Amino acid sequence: CAWSSDPGPMQETQYF.

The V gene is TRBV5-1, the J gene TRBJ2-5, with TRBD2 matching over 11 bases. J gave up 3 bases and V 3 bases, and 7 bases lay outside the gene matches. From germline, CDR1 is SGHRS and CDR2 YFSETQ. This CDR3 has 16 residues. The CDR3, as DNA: TGCGCCAGCAGCTCACTAGCGGGAGCAGCGAAAGAGACCCAGTACTTC. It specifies CASSSLAGAAKETQYF.